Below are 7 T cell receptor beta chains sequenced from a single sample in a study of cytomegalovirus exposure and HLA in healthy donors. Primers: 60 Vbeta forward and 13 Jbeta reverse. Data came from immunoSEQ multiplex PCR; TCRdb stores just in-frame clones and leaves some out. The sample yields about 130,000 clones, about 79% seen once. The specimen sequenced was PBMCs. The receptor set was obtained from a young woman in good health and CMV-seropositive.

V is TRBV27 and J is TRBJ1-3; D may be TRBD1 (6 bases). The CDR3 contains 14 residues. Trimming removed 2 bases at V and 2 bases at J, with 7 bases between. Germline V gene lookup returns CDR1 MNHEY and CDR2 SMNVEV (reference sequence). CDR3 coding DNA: TGTGCCAGCAGTTTAGGGGGCCCTGGAAACACCATATATTTT. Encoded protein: CASSLGGPGNTIYF.

DNA of the CDR3: TGTGCCATCAGTGAGGGCGGGGGAGCCTACGAGCAGTACTTC. This sequence encodes CAISEGGGAYEQYF. V and J are TRBV10-3 and TRBJ2-7; 7 positions match TRBD2. The CDR3 contains 14 residues. In germline, CDR1 is ENHRY, CDR2 SYGVKD. V lost 2 bases and J lost 2; bases outside the gene matches: 3.

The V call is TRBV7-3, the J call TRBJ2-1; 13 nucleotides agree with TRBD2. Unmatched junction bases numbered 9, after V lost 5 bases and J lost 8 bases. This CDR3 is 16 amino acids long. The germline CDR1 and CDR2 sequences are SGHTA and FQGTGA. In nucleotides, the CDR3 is TGTGCCAGCAGCCTGGGCACTAGCGGGGGGGTATATGAGCAGTTCTTC. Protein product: CASSLGTSGGVYEQFF.

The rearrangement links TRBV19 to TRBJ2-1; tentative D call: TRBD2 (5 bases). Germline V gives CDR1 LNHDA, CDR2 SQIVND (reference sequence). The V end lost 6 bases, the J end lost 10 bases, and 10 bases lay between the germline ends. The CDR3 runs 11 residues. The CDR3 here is CASRLTGEQFF. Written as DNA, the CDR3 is TGTGCCAGTAGACTAACGGGGGAGCAGTTCTTC. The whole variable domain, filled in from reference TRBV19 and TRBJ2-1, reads DGGITQSPKYLFRKEGQNVTLSCEQNLNHDAMYWYRQDPGQGLRLIYYSQIVNDFQKGDIAEGYSVSREKKESFPLTVTSAQKNPTAFYLCASRLTGEQFFGPGTRLTVL.

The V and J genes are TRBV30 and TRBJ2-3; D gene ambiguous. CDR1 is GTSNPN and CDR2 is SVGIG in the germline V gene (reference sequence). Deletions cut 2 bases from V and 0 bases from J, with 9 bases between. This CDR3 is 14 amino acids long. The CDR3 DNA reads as TGTGCCTGGAGTCTAGGTCCTAGCACAGATACGCAGTATTTT. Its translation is CAWSLGPSTDTQYF. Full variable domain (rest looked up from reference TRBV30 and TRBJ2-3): SQTIHQWPATLVQPVGSPLSLECTVEGTSNPNLYWYRQAAGRGLQLLFYSVGIGQISSEVPQNLSASRPQDRQFILSSKKLLLSDSGFYLCAWSLGPSTDTQYFGPGTRLTVL.

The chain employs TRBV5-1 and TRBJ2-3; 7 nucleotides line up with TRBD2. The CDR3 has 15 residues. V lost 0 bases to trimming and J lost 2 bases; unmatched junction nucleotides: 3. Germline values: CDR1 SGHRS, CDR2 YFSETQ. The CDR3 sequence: CASSLEAGFTDTQYF. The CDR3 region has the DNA TGCGCCAGCAGCTTGGAAGCGGGGTTCACAGATACGCAGTATTTT.

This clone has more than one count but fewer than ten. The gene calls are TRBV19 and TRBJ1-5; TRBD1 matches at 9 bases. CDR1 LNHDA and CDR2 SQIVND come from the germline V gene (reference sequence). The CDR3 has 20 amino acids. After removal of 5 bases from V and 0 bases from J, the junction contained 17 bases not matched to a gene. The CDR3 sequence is CASSARNRDRVFYSNQPQHF. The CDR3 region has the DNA TGTGCCAGTAGTGCACGAAACCGGGACAGGGTCTTTTATAGCAATCAGCCCCAGCATTTT.